The 16 T cell receptor beta chains in this list originate from one sample, sequenced in a study of brain metastases from non-small cell lung cancer. Method: immunoSEQ multiplex PCR; TCRdb's copy keeps in-frame clones and lacks some. The table lists around 2,000 clones, approximately 90% of them singletons. Sequencing used tumor-adjacent normal tissue. These receptors were collected from a donor aged 40 or over with non-small cell lung cancer.

This chain uses TRBV12-3 or TRBV12-4 with TRBJ1-2; 9 nucleotides agree with TRBD1. The CDR3 sequence is 13 residues long. J lost 9 bases, V lost 6 bases, and 8 bases had no gene match. DNA for the CDR3: TGTGCCAGCAGCGCGGGACAGGGTCCAAGCTACACCTTC. Its translation: CASSAGQGPSYTF.

The J gene is TRBJ2-7, the V gene TRBV2, with TRBD1 matching over 7 bases. V shed 7 bases, J shed 0 bases, and the junction held 12 bases outside the gene matches. Germline V gene lookup returns CDR1 SNHLY and CDR2 FYNNEI. The CDR3 is 16 amino acids. The CDR3 nucleotides are TGTGCCAGCAATCGTGCCCTGGGGGACAGCTCCTACGAGCAGTACTTC. This translates into CASNRALGDSSYEQYF.

This chain connects TRBV6-1 to TRBJ2-7; 14 bases match TRBD2. CDR3 length: 19 residues. With V trimmed by 1 base and J by 2 bases, 10 bases remained unmatched. Germline V lookup: CDR1 MNHNS, CDR2 SASEGT. The CDR3 loop reads CASSEGGPGLAGATYEQYF. The CDR3, as DNA: TGTGCCAGCAGTGAAGGAGGTCCGGGACTAGCGGGGGCAACCTACGAGCAGTACTTC.

This rearrangement joins TRBV6-2 or TRBV6-3 to TRBJ1-2, with D possibly being TRBD1 (5 bases). The CDR3 consists of 13 residues. The germline V gene encodes CDR1 MNHEY and CDR2 SVGEGT. V lost 4 bases to trimming and J lost 4 bases, with 10 bases between them. The CDR3 protein is CASSLGGLYGYTF. The DNA of the CDR3 is TGTGCCAGCAGTTTGGGGGGACTCTATGGCTACACCTTC.

This rearrangement joins TRBV2 to TRBJ1-1; 9 nucleotides line up with TRBD1. Germline V gene lookup returns CDR1 SNHLY and CDR2 FYNNEI. J gave up 7 bases and V 2 bases, and 11 bases lay outside the gene matches. The CDR3 length is 16 residues. The CDR3 sequence is CASSEKGVRTGDEAFF. CDR3 nucleotide sequence: TGTGCCAGCAGTGAAAAGGGGGTTCGGACAGGGGATGAAGCTTTCTTT.

The chain recombines TRBV29-1 with TRBJ2-1; D is unresolved. This CDR3 has 11 residues. In germline, CDR1 is SQVTM, CDR2 ANQGSEA. The V gene lost 5 bases and the J gene lost 4 bases, with 6 bases spanning the gap. DNA for the CDR3: TGCAGCGTTTCACCATACAATGAGCAGTTCTTC. This gives the protein CSVSPYNEQFF.

J is TRBJ1-3 and V is TRBV13; D not resolved. The CDR3 sequence is 14 residues long. Looked up from germline, CDR1 is PRHDT and CDR2 is FYEKMQ (reference sequence). V was clipped by 7 bases and J by 1 base, with 11 bases between them. CDR3 sequence reads: CASNHGWSGNTIYF. In nucleotides, the CDR3 is TGTGCCAGCAACCACGGGTGGTCTGGAAACACCATATATTTT.

The gene calls are TRBV5-4 and TRBJ1-6; perhaps TRBD1 as D (5 bases). Germline values: CDR1 SGHNT, CDR2 YYREEE (reference sequence). With 5 bases removed from V and 10 bases from J, the gap between germline ends came to 19 bases. CDR3 size: 15 residues. For the CDR3, the DNA is TGTGCCAGCAGGAGTGGGACTTCCCAGGAATCACCCCTCCACTTT. It is translated as CASRSGTSQESPLHF.

The gene calls are TRBV2 and TRBJ1-2; D possibly corresponds to TRBD1 (5 bases). CDR1 is SNHLY and CDR2 is FYNNEI in the germline V gene. The CDR3 is 11 amino acids. With 9 bases removed from V and 5 bases from J, the gap between germline ends came to 10 bases. The CDR3 nucleotides are TGTGCCAGTGTACAGGTTTATGGCTACACCTTC. It codes for CASVQVYGYTF.

V gene TRBV5-6 combines with J gene TRBJ1-1; TRBD1 aligns across 7 bases. CDR1 SGHDT and CDR2 YYEEEE come from the germline V gene. V lost 2 bases, J lost 3 bases, and 1 base stayed unmatched. The CDR3 is made up of 13 amino acids. CDR3 in DNA: TGTGCCAGCAGCTTCAGGGGGTACACTGAAGCTTTCTTT. Translating gives CASSFRGYTEAFF.

V gene TRBV19 combines with J gene TRBJ2-3; the D is unclear. V was trimmed by 0 bases and J by 3 bases, leaving 7 bases between them. CDR3 length: 14 amino acids. CDR1 LNHDA and CDR2 SQIVND come from the germline V gene (reference sequence). CDR3 in amino acids: CASSIDGSTDTQYF. The DNA for the CDR3 is TGTGCCAGTAGTATAGATGGAAGTACAGATACGCAGTATTTT.

The chain has TRBV28 and TRBJ1-1; unclear D gene. The CDR3 length is 12 residues. V gave up 0 bases and J gave up 6 bases, with 5 bases separating them. Per germline, CDR1 MDHEN and CDR2 SYDVKM. CDR3 DNA sequence: TGTGCCAGCAGTTTATGGGTGGCTGAAGCTTTCTTT. It is translated as CASSLWVAEAFF.

Turning to this clone: Other nucleotide sequences in the sample specify the same CDR3. The chain employs TRBV7-2 and TRBJ1-1; the D gene is possibly TRBD1 (5 bases). This CDR3 region has 14 residues. With 5 bases removed from V and 5 bases from J, the gap between germline ends came to 15 bases. CDR1 is SGHTA, CDR2 FQGNSA, per germline. This CDR3 is CASSPRWGDTEAFF. For the CDR3, the DNA is TGTGCCAGCAGCCCCCGGTGGGGGGATACTGAAGCTTTCTTT.

The CDR3 sequence: CASSQGTVGYEQYF. DNA of the CDR3: TGCGCCAGCAGCCAGGGGACAGTGGGTTACGAGCAGTACTTC. This chain joins TRBV4-1 and TRBJ2-7, with TRBD1 matching over 7 bases. This CDR3 is 14 amino acids long. Trimming at V came to 3 bases and at J to 4 bases, leaving 6 bases not matched to a gene. Looked up from germline, CDR1 is MGHRA and CDR2 is YSYEKL.

The V call is TRBV28, the J call TRBJ1-6; D is unresolved. The V gene lost 5 bases and the J gene lost 1 base, with 18 bases spanning the gap. Germline V CDR1 and CDR2: MDHEN, SYDVKM. CDR3 size: 18 residues. CDR3 amino acids: CASSNHRVSVSYNSPLHF. The CDR3, as DNA: TGTGCCAGCAGTAACCACCGGGTCTCAGTATCCTATAATTCACCCCTCCACTTT.

The V gene is TRBV29-1, the J gene TRBJ1-1, with a tentative D call TRBD1 (5 bases). CDR1 SQVTM and CDR2 ANQGSEA come from the germline V gene. V lost 6 bases to trimming and J lost 4 bases, with 18 bases between them. This CDR3 has 14 amino acids. The CDR3 reads CSVKPGRGVTEAFF. For the CDR3, the DNA is TGCAGCGTCAAGCCAGGGAGGGGTGTCACTGAAGCTTTCTTT.